This TCR beta chain comes out of a study of T and B cells in COVID-19 patients. Study-wide points: Patients with COVID-19 reportedly showed strongly skewed T cell receptor beta variable and joining gene usage. Symptomatic-phase blood samples from mildly ill patients and early samples from severe cases were scarce.

From blood, about 240-550 ng of genomic DNA served as TRB template. On this clonotype itself: What it binds is unknown.

TRB rearrangements were amplified by multiplex PCR with BIOMED2 TRB-A/B primers. Each CDR3 protein is one row after TCRdb ran MiXCR on the multiplex PCR reads. The repertoire has about 2,100 distinct CDR3 sequences, around 27% of them found once; the top ten carry less than 70%. Germline loops: CDR1 SEHNR, CDR2 FQNEAQ (reference sequence). The CDR3 sequence is 14 residues long. V was clipped by 6 bases and J by 3 bases; unmatched bases: 8. This clonotype originated in a human donor with active COVID-19. The genes are TRBV7-9 and TRBJ2-7, with 7 bases lining up with TRBD1. Sequenced material: blood. The CDR3 reads CASSSTGLGYEQYF. CDR3 coding DNA: TGTGCCAGCAGTTCGACAGGGCTGGGCTACGAGCAGTACTTC.